The clone carrying this T cell receptor beta chain has at least ten counts. With V trimmed by 9 bases and J by 2 bases, 5 bases remained unmatched. There are 13 residues in the CDR3. Germline CDR1 and CDR2: SGHRS and YFSETQ. The data were obtained in a study of identical twins. TCRdb ran MiXCR on the 5' RACE reads and lists one entry per CDR3 protein. The data show 1.5 million to 2 million distinct CDR3 sequences, around a third seen once. The genes are TRBV5-1 and TRBJ2-3; 8 positions match TRBD2. This receptor was obtained from a newborn girl in good health. The sequencing input was cord blood. CDR3: CATRTSPTDTQYF. The CDR3 nucleotides are TGCGCCACTCGGACTAGCCCCACAGATACGCAGTATTTT.